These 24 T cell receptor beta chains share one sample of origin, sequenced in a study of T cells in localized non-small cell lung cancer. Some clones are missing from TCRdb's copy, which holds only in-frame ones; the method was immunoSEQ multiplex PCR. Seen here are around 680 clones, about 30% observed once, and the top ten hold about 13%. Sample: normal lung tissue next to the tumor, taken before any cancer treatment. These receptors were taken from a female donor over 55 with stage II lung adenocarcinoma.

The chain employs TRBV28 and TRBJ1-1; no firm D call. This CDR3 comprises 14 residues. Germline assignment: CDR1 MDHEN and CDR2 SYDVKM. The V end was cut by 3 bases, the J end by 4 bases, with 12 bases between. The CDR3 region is CASSFPRFRTEAFF. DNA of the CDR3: TGTGCCAGCAGTTTCCCAAGATTCCGCACTGAAGCTTTCTTT.

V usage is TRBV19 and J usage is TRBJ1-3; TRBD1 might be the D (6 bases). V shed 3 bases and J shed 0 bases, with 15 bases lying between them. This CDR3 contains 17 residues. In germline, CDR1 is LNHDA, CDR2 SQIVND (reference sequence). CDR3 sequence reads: CASSIGDTLISGNTIYF. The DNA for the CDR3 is TGTGCCAGTAGTATCGGGGACACCCTCATCTCTGGAAACACCATATATTTT. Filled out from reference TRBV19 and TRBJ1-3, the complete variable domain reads DGGITQSPKYLFRKEGQNVTLSCEQNLNHDAMYWYRQDPGQGLRLIYYSQIVNDFQKGDIAEGYSVSREKKESFPLTVTSAQKNPTAFYLCASSIGDTLISGNTIYFGEGSWLTVV.

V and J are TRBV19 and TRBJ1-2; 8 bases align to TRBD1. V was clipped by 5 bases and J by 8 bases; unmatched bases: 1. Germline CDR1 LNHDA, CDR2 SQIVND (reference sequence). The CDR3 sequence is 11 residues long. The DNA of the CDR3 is TGTGCCAGTAGTGGACAGGGAGGCTACACCTTC. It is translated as CASSGQGGYTF.

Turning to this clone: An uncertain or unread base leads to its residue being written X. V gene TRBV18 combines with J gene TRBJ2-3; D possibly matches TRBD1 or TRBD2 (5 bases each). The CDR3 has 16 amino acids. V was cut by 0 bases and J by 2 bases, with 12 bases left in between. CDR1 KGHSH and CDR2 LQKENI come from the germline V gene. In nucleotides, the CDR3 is TGTGCCAGCTCACCACCRGTAAGGGGAGACACAGATACGCAGTATTTT. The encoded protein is CASSPXVRGDTDTQYF. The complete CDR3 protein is CASSPPVRGDTDTQYF.

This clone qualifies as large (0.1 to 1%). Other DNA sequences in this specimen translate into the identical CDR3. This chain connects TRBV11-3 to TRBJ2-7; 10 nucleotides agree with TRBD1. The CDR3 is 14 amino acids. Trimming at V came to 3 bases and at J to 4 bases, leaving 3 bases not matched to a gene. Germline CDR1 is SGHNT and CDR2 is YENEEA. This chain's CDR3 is CASSLGGQGYEQYF. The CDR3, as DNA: TGTGCCAGCAGCTTGGGGGGACAGGGGTACGAGCAGTACTTC. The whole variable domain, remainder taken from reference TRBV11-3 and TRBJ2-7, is EAGVVQSPRYKIIEKKQPVAFWCNPISGHNTLYWYLQNLGQGPELLIRYENEEAVDDSQLPKDRFSAERLKGVDSTLKIQPAELGDSAVYLCASSLGGQGYEQYFGPGTRLTVT.

The CDR3 sequence is CASSFPSGGVETQYF. As DNA, the CDR3 is TGTGCCAGCAGCTTCCCTAGCGGGGGGGTTGAGACCCAGTACTTC. The rearrangement joins TRBV11-3 to TRBJ2-5, with 12 bases lining up with TRBD2. The J segment lost 5 bases and the V segment lost 3 bases, leaving 4 bases of the junction unmatched. This CDR3 has 15 residues. CDR1 is SGHNT and CDR2 is YENEEA in the germline V gene. Supplemented by reference TRBV11-3 and TRBJ2-5, the full variable domain reads EAGVVQSPRYKIIEKKQPVAFWCNPISGHNTLYWYLQNLGQGPELLIRYENEEAVDDSQLPKDRFSAERLKGVDSTLKIQPAELGDSAVYLCASSFPSGGVETQYFGPGTRLLVL.

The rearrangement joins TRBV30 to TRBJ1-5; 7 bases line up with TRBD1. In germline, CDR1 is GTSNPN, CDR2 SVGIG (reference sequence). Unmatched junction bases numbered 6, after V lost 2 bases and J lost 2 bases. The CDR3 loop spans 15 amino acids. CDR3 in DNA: TGTGCCTGGAGTCCCAGGGGGGTGGGCAATCAGCCCCAGCATTTT. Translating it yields CAWSPRGVGNQPQHF.

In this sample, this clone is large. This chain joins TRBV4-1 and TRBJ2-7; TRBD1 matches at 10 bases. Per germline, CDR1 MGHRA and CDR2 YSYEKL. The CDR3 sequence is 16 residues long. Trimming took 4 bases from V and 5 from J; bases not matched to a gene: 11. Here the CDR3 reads CASSRLPGQGYDEQYF. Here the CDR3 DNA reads TGCGCCAGCAGCCGACTACCGGGACAGGGGTATGACGAGCAGTACTTC.

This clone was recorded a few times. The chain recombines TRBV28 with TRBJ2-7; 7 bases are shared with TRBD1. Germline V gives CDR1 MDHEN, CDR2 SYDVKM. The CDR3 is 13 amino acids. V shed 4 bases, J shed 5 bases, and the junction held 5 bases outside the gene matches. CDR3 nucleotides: TGTGCCAGCAGTTCGACAGGGCTCCACGAGCAGTACTTC. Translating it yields CASSSTGLHEQYF.

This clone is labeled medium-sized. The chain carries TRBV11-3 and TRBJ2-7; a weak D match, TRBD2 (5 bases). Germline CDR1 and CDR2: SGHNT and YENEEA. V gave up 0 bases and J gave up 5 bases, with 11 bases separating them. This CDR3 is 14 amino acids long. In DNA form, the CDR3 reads TGTGCCAGCAGCTTAGAGACTAAATACGACGAGCAGTACTTC. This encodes CASSLETKYDEQYF.

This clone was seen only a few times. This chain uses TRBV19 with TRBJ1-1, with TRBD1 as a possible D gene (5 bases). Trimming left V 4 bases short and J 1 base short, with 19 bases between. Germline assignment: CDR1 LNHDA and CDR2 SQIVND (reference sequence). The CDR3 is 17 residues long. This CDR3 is CASSTSGSGIRNTEAFF. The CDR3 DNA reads TGTGCCAGTAGTACTTCAGGGTCTGGAATAAGGAACACTGAAGCTTTCTTT.

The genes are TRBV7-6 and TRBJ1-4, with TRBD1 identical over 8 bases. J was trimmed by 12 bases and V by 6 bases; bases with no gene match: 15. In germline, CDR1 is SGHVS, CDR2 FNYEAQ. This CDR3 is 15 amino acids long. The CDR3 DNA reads TGTGCCAGCAGACGTCAGATACAGGGGGGGGCAGAACTGTTTTTT. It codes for CASRRQIQGGAELFF.

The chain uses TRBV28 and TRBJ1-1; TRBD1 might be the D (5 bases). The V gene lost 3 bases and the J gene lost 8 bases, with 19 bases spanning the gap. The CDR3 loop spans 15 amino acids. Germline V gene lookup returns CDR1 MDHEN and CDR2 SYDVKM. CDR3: CASSFGGGLGAEAFF. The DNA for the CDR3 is TGTGCCAGCAGTTTTGGCGGGGGACTAGGGGCAGAAGCTTTCTTT.

In nucleotides, the CDR3 is TGTGCCAGCTCACCACCCTCCGGGGCCAACGTCCTGACTTTC. Its translation is CASSPPSGANVLTF. The J gene is TRBJ2-6, the V gene TRBV18; D unresolved. Germline V gene lookup returns CDR1 KGHSH and CDR2 LQKENI. This CDR3 contains 14 residues. V was trimmed by 0 bases and J by 4 bases, leaving 4 bases between them.

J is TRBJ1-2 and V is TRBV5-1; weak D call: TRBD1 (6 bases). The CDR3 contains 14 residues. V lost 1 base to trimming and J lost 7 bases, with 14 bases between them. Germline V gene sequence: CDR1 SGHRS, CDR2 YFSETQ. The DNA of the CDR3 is TGCGCCAGCAGCTTGAATAGACAGGATGGTGGCTACACCTTC. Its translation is CASSLNRQDGGYTF.

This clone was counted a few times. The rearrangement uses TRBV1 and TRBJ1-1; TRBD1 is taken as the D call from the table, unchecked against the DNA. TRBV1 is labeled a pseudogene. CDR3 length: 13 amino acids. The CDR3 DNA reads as TGCGCCAGCAGCCGAGGACAGGGCGTAGAAGCTTTCTTT. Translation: CASSRGQGVEAFF.

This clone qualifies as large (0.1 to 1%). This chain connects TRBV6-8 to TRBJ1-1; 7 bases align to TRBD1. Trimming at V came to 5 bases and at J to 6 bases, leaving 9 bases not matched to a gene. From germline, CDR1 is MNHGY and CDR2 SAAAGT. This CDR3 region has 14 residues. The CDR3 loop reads CASSISRQGAEAFF. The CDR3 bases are TGTGCCAGCAGTATTAGTCGACAGGGAGCTGAAGCTTTCTTT.

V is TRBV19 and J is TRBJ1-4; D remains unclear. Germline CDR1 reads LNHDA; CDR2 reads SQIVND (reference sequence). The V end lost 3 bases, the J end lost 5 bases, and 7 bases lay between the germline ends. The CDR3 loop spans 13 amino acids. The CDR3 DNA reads TGTGCCAGTAGTATTTCGGGGAATGAAAAACTGTTTTTT. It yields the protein CASSISGNEKLFF.

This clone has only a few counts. The CDR3 coding sequence is TGTGCCAGCAGCGGACAAACAGGGGTTAACACTGAAGCTTTCTTT. It yields the protein CASSGQTGVNTEAFF. The chain uses TRBV9 and TRBJ1-1; 7 bases agree with TRBD1. The CDR3 length is 15 residues. Germline CDR1 and CDR2: SGDLS and YYNGEE. The junction had 7 bases not matched to a gene; V was cut back by 3 bases and J by 2 bases.

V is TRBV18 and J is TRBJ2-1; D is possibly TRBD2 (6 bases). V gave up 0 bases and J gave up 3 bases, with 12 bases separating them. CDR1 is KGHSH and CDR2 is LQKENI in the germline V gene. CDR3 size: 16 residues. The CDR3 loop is CASSPPWRGDYNEQFF. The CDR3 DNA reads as TGTGCCAGCTCACCACCGTGGCGGGGCGACTACAATGAGCAGTTCTTC.

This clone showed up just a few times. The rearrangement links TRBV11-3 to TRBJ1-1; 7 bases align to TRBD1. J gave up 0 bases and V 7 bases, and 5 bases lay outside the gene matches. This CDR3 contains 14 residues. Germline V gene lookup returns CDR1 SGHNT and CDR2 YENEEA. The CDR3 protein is CASTRTGVNTEAFF. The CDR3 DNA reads TGTGCCAGCACCCGGACAGGTGTGAACACTGAAGCTTTCTTT.

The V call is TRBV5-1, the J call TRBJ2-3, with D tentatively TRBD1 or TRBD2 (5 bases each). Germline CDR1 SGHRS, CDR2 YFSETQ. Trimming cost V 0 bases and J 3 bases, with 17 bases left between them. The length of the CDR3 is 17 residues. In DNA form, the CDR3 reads TGCGCCAGCAGCTTGGAGGGTTGGGGCGAGGGGACAGATACGCAGTATTTT. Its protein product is CASSLEGWGEGTDTQYF.

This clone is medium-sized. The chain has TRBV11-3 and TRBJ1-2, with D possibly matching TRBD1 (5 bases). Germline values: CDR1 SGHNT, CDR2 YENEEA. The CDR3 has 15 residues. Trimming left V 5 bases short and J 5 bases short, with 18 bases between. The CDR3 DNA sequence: TGTGCCAGCAGCCAATATTTGGGAGGGACTTATGGCTACACCTTC. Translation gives CASSQYLGGTYGYTF.

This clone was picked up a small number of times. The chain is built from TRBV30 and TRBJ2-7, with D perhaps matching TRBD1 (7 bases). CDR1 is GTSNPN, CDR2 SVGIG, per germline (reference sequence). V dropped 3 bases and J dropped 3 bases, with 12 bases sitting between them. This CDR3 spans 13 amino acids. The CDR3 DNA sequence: TGTGCCTGGAGGGAGGGGGCCGGCTACGAGCAGTACTTC. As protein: CAWREGAGYEQYF.